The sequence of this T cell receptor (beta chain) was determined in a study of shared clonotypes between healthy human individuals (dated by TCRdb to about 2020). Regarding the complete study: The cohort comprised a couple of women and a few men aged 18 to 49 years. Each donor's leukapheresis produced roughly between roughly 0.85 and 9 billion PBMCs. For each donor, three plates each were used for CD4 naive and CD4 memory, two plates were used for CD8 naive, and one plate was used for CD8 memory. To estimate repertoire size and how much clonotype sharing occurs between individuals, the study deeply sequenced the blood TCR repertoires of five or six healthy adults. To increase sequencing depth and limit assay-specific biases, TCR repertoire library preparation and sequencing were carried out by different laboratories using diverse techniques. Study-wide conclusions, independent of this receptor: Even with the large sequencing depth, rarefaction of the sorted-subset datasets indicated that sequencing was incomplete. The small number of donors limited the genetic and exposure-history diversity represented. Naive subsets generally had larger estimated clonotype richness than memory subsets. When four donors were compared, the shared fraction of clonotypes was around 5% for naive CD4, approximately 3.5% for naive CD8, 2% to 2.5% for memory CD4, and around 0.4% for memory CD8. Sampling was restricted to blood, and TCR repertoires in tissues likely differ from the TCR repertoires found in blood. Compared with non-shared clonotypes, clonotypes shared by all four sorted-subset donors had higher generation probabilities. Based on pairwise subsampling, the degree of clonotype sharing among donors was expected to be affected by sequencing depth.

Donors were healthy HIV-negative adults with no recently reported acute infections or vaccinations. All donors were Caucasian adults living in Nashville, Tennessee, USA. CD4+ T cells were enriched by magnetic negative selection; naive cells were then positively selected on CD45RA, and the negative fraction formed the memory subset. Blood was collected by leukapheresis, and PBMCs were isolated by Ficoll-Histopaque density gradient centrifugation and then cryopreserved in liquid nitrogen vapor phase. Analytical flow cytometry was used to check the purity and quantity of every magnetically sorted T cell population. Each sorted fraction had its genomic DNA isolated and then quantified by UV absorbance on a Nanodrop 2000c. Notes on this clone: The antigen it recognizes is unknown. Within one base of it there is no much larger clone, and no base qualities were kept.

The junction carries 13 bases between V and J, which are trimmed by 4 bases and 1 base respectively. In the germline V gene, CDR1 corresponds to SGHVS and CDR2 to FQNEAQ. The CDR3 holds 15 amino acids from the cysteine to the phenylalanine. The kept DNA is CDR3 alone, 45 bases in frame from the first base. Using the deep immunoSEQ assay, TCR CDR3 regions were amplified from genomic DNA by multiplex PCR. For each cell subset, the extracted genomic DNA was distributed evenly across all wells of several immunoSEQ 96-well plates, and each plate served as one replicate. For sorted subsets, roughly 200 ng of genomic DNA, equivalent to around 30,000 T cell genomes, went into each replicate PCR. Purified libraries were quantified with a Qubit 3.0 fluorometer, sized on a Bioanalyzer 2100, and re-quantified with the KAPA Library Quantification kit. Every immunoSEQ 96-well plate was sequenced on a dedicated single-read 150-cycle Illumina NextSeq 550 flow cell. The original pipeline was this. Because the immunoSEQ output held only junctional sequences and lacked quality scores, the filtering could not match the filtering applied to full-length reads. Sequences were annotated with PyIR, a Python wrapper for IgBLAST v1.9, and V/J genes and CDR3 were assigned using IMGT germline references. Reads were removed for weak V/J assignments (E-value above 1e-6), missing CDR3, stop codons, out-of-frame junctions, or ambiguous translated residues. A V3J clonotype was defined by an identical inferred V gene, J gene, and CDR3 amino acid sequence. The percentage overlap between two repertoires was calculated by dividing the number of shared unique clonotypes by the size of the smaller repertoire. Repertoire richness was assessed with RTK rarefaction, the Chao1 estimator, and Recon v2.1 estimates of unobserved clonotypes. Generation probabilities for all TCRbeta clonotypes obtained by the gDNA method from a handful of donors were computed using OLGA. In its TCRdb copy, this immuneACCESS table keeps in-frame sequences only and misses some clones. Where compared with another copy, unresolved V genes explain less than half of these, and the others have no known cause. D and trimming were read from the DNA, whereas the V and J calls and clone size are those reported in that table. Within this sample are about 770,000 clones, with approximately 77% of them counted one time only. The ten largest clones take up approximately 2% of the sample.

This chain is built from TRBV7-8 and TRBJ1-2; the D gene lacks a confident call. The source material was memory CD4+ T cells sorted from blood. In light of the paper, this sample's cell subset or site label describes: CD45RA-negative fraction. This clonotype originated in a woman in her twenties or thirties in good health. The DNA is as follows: TGTGCCAGCAGCTACCACATGGAAGATAACTATGGCTACACCTTC. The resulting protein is CASSYHMEDNYGYTF. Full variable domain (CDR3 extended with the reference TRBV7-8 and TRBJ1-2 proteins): GAGVSQSPRYKVAKRGQDVALRCDPISGHVSLFWYQQALGQGPEFLTYFQNEAQLDKSGLPSDRFFAERPEGSVSTLKIQRTQQEDSAVYLCASSYHMEDNYGYTFGSGTRLTVV.